This T cell receptor beta chain was identified during a study of T cell changes during pregnancy in multiple sclerosis. TCRdb's copy holds only in-frame clones and misses some; the assay was immunoSEQ multiplex PCR. Of 100,000 or so clones in the sample, approximately 94% were seen once. V shed 0 bases, J shed 0 bases, and the junction held 2 bases outside the gene matches. Germline CDR1 is MGHRA and CDR2 is YSYEKL. This CDR3 comprises 15 residues. Here the sequenced sample was peripheral blood, taken before pregnancy. The TCR sequence derives from a female donor with multiple sclerosis, enrolled in a pregnancy study. The V gene is TRBV4-1, the J gene TRBJ2-7; TRBD1 aligns across 7 bases. The CDR3 is CASSQETGASYEQYF. Written as DNA, the CDR3 is TGCGCCAGCAGCCAAGAAACAGGGGCCTCCTACGAGCAGTACTTC.